Below are 5 T cell receptor beta chains sequenced from a single sample in a study of post-analysis software for immune sequencing data. General study findings and limits: A handful of TRBV segments were significantly more frequent in patients than in controls. TRBV5-6, TRBV5-1 and TRBV20-1 were among these segments.

Unique molecular identifiers were carried by the TCR beta cDNA libraries. In TCRdb, the PCR reads were re-called with MiXCR into one record per CDR3 protein. The sample has about 430,000 distinct CDR3 sequences; approximately 42% are singletons. No antigens are known for them. The sequenced sample consisted of blood. Every receptor here comes from a girl aged 2 to 10 with multiple sclerosis.

This clonotype has just a few counts. This chain links TRBV20-1 with TRBJ2-7, with 11 positions matching TRBD2. Germline assignment: CDR1 DFQATT and CDR2 SNEGSKA (reference sequence). V was clipped by 2 bases and J by 0 bases; unmatched bases: 6. CDR3 length: 16 residues. The CDR3 here is CSARPGTSGFSYEQYF. CDR3 nucleotide sequence: TGCAGTGCTAGACCCGGGACTAGCGGATTCTCCTACGAGCAGTACTTC.

This sequence joins TRBV5-1 and TRBJ1-6; D might be TRBD1 (6 bases). Germline values: CDR1 SGHRS, CDR2 YFSETQ. V was shortened by 4 bases and J by 6 bases, with 17 bases between the two germline ends. This CDR3 is built from 16 residues. In DNA form, the CDR3 reads TGCGCCAGCAGCCCGGACACAGGGAACCGTAATTCACCCCTCCACTTT. This encodes CASSPDTGNRNSPLHF.

This clonotype was counted between two and nine times. The chain employs TRBV7-2 and TRBJ2-5; 10 bases fit TRBD1. Germline lookup yields CDR1 SGHTA and CDR2 FQGNSA. V shed 5 bases and J 5 bases; nucleotides not matched to a gene: 8. CDR3 length: 15 amino acids. Written as DNA, the CDR3 is TGTGCCAGCAGCCCTGGGACAGGGGTATCGGAGACCCAGTACTTC. The encoded protein is CASSPGTGVSETQYF.

The chain uses TRBV6-5 and TRBJ2-7; D is possibly TRBD2 (7 bases). V was clipped by 5 bases and J by 2 bases, with 16 bases between them. Germline CDR1 and CDR2: MNHEY and SVGAGI. The CDR3 runs to 15 residues. CDR3 loop: CASSPQGGGTYEQYF. Written as DNA, the CDR3 is TGTGCCAGCAGTCCCCAAGGGGGGGGAACCTACGAGCAGTACTTC.

The rearrangement links TRBV18 to TRBJ2-3; D ambiguous. Germline values: CDR1 KGHSH, CDR2 LQKENI. Trimming took off 3 bases at V and 2 bases at J, with 9 bases between the two ends. The CDR3 sequence is 14 residues long. CDR3 loop: CASSPRRNTDTQYF. DNA of the CDR3: TGTGCCAGCTCACCGCGACGGAACACAGATACGCAGTATTTT.